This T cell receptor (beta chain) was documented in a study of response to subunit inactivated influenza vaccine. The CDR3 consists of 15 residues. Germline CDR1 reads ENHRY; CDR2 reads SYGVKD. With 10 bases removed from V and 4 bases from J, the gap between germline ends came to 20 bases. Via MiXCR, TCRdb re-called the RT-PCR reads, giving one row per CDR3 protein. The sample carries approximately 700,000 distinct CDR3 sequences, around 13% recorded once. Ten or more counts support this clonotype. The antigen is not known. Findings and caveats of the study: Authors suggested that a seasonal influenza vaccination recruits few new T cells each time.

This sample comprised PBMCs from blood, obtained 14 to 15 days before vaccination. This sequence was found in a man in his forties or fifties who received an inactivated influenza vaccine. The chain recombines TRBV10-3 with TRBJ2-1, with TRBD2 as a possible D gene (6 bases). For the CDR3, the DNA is TGTGCCACCTCTCAAGGAGGGAACCTTTACAATGAGCAGTTCTTC. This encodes CATSQGGNLYNEQFF.